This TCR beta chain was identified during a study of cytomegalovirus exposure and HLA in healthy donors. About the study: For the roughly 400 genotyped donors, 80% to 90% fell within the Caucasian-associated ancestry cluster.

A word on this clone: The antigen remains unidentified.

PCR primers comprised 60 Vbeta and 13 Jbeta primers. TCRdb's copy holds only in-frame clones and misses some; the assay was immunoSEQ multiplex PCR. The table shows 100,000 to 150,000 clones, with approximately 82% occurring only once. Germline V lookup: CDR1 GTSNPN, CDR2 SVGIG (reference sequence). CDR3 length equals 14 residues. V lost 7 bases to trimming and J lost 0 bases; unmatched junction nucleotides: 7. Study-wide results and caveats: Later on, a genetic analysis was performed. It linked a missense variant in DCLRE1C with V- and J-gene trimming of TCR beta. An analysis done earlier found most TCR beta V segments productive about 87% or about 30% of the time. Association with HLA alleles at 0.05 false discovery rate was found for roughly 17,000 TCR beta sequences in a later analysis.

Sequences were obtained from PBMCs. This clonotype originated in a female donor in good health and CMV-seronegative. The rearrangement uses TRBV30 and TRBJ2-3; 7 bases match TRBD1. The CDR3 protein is CALTRQGSTDTQYF. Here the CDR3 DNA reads TGTGCCTTAACCAGACAGGGCAGCACAGATACGCAGTATTTT.